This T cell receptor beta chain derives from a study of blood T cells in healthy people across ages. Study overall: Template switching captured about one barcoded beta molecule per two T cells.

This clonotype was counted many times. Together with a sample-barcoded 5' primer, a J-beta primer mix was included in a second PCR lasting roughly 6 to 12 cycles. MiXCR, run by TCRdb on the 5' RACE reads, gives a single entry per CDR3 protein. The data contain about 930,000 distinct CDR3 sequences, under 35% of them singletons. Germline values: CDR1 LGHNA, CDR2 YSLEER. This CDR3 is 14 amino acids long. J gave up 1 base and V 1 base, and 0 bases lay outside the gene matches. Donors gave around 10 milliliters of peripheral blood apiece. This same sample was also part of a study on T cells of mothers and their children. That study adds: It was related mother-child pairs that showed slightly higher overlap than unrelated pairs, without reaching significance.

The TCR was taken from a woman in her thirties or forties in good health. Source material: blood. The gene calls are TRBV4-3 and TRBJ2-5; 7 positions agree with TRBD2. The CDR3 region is CASSQGLAQETQYF. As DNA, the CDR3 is TGCGCCAGCAGCCAAGGACTAGCCCAAGAGACCCAGTACTTC.